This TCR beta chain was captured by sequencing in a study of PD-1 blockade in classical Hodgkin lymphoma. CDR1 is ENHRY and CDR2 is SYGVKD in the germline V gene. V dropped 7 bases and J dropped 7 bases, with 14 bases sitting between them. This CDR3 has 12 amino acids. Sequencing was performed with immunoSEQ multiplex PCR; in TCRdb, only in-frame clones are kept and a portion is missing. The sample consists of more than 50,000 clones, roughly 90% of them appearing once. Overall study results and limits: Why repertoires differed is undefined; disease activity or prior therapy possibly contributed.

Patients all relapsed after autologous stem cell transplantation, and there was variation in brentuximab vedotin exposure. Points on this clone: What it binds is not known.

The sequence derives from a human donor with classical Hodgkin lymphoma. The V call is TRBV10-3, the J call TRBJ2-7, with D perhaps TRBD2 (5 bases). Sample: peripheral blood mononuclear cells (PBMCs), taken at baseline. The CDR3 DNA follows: TGTGCCATCAACACGGGGTCGAGTGAGCAGTACTTC. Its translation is CAINTGSSEQYF.